This TCR beta chain stems from a study of regulatory T cells in long-lasting Graves disease. Study results and caveats: New patients shared fewer than 1,000 public clonotypes, and persistent patients shared more, with about 2,500.

Time point meaning: newly diagnosed GD, antithyroid drugs for less than 3 months. Extracted RNA from PBMCs served as the source of the TCR library. Each of the patients was recruited from an endocrinology department situated in Xi'an, China. Notes on this clonotype: Its antigen is still unknown.

Germline values: CDR1 MNHEY, CDR2 SVGEGT. V was clipped by 6 bases and J by 3 bases, with 14 bases between them. This CDR3 has 15 amino acids. Relying on iRepertoire HTBI primers and Arm-PCR of CDR3 regions, the team built TCR beta libraries. TCRdb reprocessed the multiplex PCR reads with MiXCR, giving one entry per CDR3 protein. The sample has approximately 230,000 distinct CDR3 sequences; around 20% are singletons. The rearrangement links TRBV6-2 or TRBV6-3 to TRBJ2-2, with a possible D match to TRBD2 (6 bases). This clonotype was obtained from a female donor with Graves disease. This specimen consisted of peripheral blood mononuclear cells (PBMCs), obtained at new diagnosis, from a patient treated with antithyroid drugs. In DNA, the CDR3 is TGTGCCAGCAGGGAAGCGGGTCGGGACACCGGGGAGCTGTTTTTT. Translating it yields CASREAGRDTGELFF.